The sequence of this TCR beta chain was determined in a study of blood T cell repertoires in COVID-19. Across the study: Samples came from the United States, Italy and Spain, spanning acute and convalescent COVID-19. T cells, B-cell-depleted T cells, or PBMCs provided the cDNA or gDNA that served as material.

Original processing methods: Estimated nucleated cell counts came from reference gene primer amplification. Profiling relied on immunoSEQ multiplex PCR, and the TCRdb table lists in-frame clones only, not all of them. The D gene and trimming were derived from the DNA, and the V and J assignments and clone size from that table. Seen here are fewer than 150,000 clones, 80% to 90% observed once, and the top ten hold roughly 13%. Sequencing used peripheral blood. The receptor comes from a human donor in a cohort sampled during active COVID-19.

The CDR3 DNA is TGTGCCAGCAGTCGCGGTCCCCTCGAGCAGTACTTC. Amino acid sequence: CASSRGPLEQYF. The chain has TRBV28 and TRBJ2-7; no definite D call. With 5 bases removed from V and 6 bases from J, the gap between germline ends came to 11 bases. Germline CDR1 and CDR2: MDHEN and SYDVKM. The CDR3 contains 12 residues.